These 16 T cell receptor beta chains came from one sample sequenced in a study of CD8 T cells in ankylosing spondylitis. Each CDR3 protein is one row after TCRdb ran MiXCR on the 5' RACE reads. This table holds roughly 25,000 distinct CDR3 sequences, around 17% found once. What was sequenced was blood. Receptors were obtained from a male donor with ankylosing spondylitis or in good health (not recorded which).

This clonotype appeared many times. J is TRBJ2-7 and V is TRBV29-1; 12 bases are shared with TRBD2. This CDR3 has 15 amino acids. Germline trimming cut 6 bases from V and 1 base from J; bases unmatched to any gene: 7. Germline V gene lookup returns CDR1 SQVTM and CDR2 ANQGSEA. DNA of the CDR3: TGCAGCGTCATACCTAGCGGGAGGGGGTCCTACGAGCAGTACTTC. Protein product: CSVIPSGRGSYEQYF.

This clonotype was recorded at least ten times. The CDR3 region has the DNA TGCGCCAGCAGCTACGGGCAGAATGAGCAGTTCTTC. Its protein is CASSYGQNEQFF. The J gene is TRBJ2-1, the V gene TRBV5-1; D remains ambiguous. The CDR3 covers 12 residues. Trimming shortened V by 3 bases and J by 7 bases, and 8 bases separated the two germline ends. Germline V gene sequence: CDR1 SGHRS, CDR2 YFSETQ.

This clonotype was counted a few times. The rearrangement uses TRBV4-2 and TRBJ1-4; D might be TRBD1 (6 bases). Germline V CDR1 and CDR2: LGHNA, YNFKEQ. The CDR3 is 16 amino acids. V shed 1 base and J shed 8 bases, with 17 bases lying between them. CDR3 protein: CASSQGETGNIEKLFF. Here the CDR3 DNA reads TGTGCCAGCAGCCAAGGTGAAACAGGGAATATCGAAAAACTGTTTTTT.

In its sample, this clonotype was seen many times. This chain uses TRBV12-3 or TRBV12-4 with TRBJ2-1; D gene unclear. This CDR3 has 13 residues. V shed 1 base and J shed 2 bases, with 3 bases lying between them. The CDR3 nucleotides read TGTGCCAGCAGTTTAGGCACCTACAATGAGCAGTTCTTC. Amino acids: CASSLGTYNEQFF.

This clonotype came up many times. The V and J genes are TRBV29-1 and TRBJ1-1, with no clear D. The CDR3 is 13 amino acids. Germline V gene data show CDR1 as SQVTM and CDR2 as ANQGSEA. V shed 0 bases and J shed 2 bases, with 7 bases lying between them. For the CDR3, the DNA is TGCAGCGTTGAAGATACAACCAACACTGAAGCTTTCTTT. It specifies CSVEDTTNTEAFF.

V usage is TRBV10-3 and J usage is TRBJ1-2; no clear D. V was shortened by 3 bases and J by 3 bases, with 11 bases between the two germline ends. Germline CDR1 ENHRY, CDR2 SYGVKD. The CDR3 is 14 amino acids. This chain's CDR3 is CAISDGTFYYGYTF. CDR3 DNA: TGTGCCATCAGTGACGGCACTTTTTACTATGGCTACACCTTC.

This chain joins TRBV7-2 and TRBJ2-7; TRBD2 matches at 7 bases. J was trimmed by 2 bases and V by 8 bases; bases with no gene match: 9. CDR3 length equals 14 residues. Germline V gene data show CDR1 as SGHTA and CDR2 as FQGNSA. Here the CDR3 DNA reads TGTGCCAGCGGCGGGAGCCAACCGCCCTACGAGCAGTACTTC. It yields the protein CASGGSQPPYEQYF.

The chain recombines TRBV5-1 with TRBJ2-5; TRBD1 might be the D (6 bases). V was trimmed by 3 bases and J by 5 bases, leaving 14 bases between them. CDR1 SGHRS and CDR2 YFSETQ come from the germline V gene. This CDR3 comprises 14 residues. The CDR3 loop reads CASSWNTGMETQYF. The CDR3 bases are TGCGCCAGCAGCTGGAATACAGGGATGGAGACCCAGTACTTC.

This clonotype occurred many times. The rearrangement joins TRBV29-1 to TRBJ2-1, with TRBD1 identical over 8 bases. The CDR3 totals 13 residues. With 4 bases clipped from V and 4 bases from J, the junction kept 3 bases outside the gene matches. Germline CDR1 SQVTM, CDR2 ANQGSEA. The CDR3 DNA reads TGCAGCGTTGCAACAGGGGGTTACAATGAGCAGTTCTTC. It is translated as CSVATGGYNEQFF.

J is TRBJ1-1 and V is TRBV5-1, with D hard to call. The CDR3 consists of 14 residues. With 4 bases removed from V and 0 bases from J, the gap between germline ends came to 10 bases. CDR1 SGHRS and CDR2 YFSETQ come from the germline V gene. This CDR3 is CASSGGQLNTEAFF. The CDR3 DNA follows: TGCGCCAGCAGCGGTGGGCAATTGAACACTGAAGCTTTCTTT.

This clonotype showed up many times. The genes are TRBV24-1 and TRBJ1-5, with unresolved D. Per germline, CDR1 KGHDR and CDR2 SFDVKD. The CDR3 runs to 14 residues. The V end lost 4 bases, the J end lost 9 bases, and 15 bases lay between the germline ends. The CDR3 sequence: CATSDRASYRPQHF. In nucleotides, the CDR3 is TGTGCCACCAGTGACCGGGCCTCCTATCGGCCCCAGCATTTT.

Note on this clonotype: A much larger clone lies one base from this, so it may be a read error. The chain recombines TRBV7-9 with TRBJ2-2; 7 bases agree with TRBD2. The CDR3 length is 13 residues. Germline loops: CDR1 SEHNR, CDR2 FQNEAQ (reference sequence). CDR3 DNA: TGTACCAGCAGACCGGGAGGCACCGGGGAGCTGTTTTTT. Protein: CTSRPGGTGELFF.

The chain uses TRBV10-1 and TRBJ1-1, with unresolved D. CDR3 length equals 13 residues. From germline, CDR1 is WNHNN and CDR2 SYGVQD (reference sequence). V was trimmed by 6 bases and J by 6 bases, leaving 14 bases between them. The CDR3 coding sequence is TGCGCCAGCAGGTGGCGGATGGTATCTGAAGCTTTCTTT. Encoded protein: CASRWRMVSEAFF.

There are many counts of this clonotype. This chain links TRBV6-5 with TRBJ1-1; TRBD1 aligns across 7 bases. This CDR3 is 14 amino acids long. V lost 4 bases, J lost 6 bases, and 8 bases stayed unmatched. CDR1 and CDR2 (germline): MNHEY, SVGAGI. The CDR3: CASSFRQGSSEAFF. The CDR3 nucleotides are TGTGCCAGCAGTTTCCGACAGGGAAGCTCTGAAGCTTTCTTT.

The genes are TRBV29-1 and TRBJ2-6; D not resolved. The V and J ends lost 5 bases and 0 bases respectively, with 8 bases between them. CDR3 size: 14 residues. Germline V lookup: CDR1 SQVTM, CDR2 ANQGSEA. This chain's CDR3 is CSVLSYSGANVLTF. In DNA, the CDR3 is TGCAGCGTTCTCAGTTACTCTGGGGCCAACGTCCTGACTTTC.

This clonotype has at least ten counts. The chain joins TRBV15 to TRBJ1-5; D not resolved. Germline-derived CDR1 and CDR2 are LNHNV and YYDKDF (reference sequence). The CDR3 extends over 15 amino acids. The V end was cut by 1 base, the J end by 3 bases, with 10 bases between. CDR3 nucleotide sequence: TGTGCCACCAGCAGAGTAGTGGGCAACAATCAGCCCCAGCATTTT. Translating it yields CATSRVVGNNQPQHF.